This T cell receptor beta chain stems from a study of early T cells in non-severe SARS-CoV-2 infection. Many counts were recorded for this clonotype. TCRdb analysed the 5' RACE reads with MiXCR anew, one entry per CDR3 protein. Of approximately 80,000 distinct CDR3 sequences in the sample, about 12% were seen once. V lost 5 bases and J lost 11; bases outside the gene matches: 13. This CDR3 spans 15 amino acids. The sequence came from an adult who was a healthcare worker with PCR-confirmed SARS-CoV-2 infection or an uninfected control (not recorded which). The sequencing input was whole blood. The chain employs TRBV12-3 or TRBV12-4 and TRBJ1-5, with 9 bases that match TRBD1. The CDR3 protein is CASSPQGAFFEAQHF. The CDR3 DNA follows: TGTGCCAGCAGTCCACAGGGGGCCTTTTTCGAAGCCCAGCATTTT.